This passage covers 19 T cell receptor beta chains from one sample sequenced in a study of human T cells and chemical hapten exposure. The time point denotes: patch test 1, 2 weeks after DPC sensitization. The sample's treatment: therapeutic diphenylcyclopropenone sensitization with weekly scalp DPC. TCRdb redid the calling of the RACE reads with MiXCR, one entry per CDR3 protein. This table holds approximately 350,000 distinct CDR3 sequences, around 6.9% found once. This material consisted of whole blood, taken in connection with sensitization to the hapten diphenylcyclopropenone (DPC). All receptors come from a woman aged 18-35 years with alopecia areata. Some clones in this sample may be carry-over from other donors' samples.

The V gene is TRBV28, the J gene TRBJ2-2; D uncertain. This CDR3 spans 15 amino acids. Germline V gene data show CDR1 as MDHEN and CDR2 as SYDVKM. The V end lost 10 bases, the J end lost 4 bases, and 19 bases lay between the germline ends. The CDR3 DNA reads TGTGCCACCAGCGAGGTTGGCAAATCCACCGGGGAGCTGTTTTTT. Residues: CATSEVGKSTGELFF.

This clonotype was seen a few times. The V gene is TRBV4-3, the J gene TRBJ1-1; D is uncertain. This CDR3 region has 14 residues. Trimming took 0 bases from V and 5 from J, leaving 10 bases between them. The germline gives CDR1 LGHNA, CDR2 YSLEER. CDR3 protein: CASSQEGSWTEAFF. As DNA, the CDR3 is TGCGCCAGCAGCCAAGAGGGCTCGTGGACTGAAGCTTTCTTT.

This chain connects TRBV4-3 to TRBJ2-5, with 7 positions matching TRBD2. The CDR3 runs 13 residues. V trimming: 1 base; J trimming: 4 bases; junction bases outside the gene matches: 0. From germline, CDR1 is LGHNA and CDR2 YSLEER. The chain's CDR3 is CASSQGGGETQYF. As DNA, the CDR3 is TGCGCCAGCAGCCAAGGGGGGGGAGAGACCCAGTACTTC.

This clonotype was seen at least ten times. The chain is built from TRBV6-4 and TRBJ2-2, with TRBD1 identical over 8 bases. V shed 3 bases, J shed 1 base, and the junction held 1 base outside the gene matches. Per germline, CDR1 MRHNA and CDR2 SNTAGT. The CDR3 is 15 residues long. The CDR3 sequence: CASSEGQGNTGELFF. CDR3 DNA: TGTGCCAGCAGTGAAGGACAGGGGAACACCGGGGAGCTGTTTTTT.

V and J are TRBV10-3 and TRBJ1-5, with D possibly being TRBD1 (5 bases). The CDR3 has 13 amino acids. V gave up 8 bases and J gave up 6 bases, with 14 bases separating them. The germline gives CDR1 ENHRY, CDR2 SYGVKD. In DNA, the CDR3 is TGTGCCATCTCCCTGGAGGGGCCTCAGCCCCAGCATTTT. It specifies CAISLEGPQPQHF.

This clonotype was observed a few times. This CDR3 is CASGQDVRETQYF. The CDR3, as DNA: TGCGCCAGCGGACAGGATGTTCGGGAGACCCAGTACTTC. V usage is TRBV5-1 and J usage is TRBJ2-5, with 7 bases aligning to TRBD1. Germline CDR1 reads SGHRS; CDR2 reads YFSETQ. This CDR3 is built from 13 residues. V shed 7 bases, J shed 5 bases, and the junction held 8 bases outside the gene matches.

DNA for the CDR3: TGTGCCAGCAGTTCCTACCTCTCCTCAACAGCTTTCTTT. Amino acids: CASSSYLSSTAFF. V gene TRBV27 combines with J gene TRBJ1-1; D is undetermined. Trimming stripped 4 bases from V and 10 bases from J, with 16 bases between. CDR1 MNHEY and CDR2 SMNVEV come from the germline V gene (reference sequence). The CDR3 length is 13 residues.

This clonotype was seen a handful of times. The chain couples TRBV29-1 to TRBJ2-2; tentatively, D is TRBD2 (5 bases). Germline values: CDR1 SQVTM, CDR2 ANQGSEA. Trimming left V 6 bases short and J 0 bases short, with 11 bases between. The CDR3 contains 14 residues. In nucleotides, the CDR3 is TGCAGCGTGGAGCGGACCTCGAACACCGGGGAGCTGTTTTTT. The encoded protein is CSVERTSNTGELFF.

This clonotype was found many times. V usage is TRBV7-2 and J usage is TRBJ2-1; 9 nucleotides match TRBD2. Germline-derived CDR1 and CDR2 are SGHTA and FQGNSA. Losses at the gene ends were 1 base for V and 4 bases for J; bases not matched to a gene: 2. The CDR3 is 15 residues long. Here the CDR3 DNA reads TGTGCCAGCAGCTTAGGGACTAGCGAATACAATGAGCAGTTCTTC. Protein sequence: CASSLGTSEYNEQFF.

This clonotype was seen at least ten times. J is TRBJ2-4 and V is TRBV12-3 or TRBV12-4, with 7 bases that match TRBD2. Germline trimming cut 4 bases from V and 0 bases from J; bases unmatched to any gene: 9. The CDR3 has 17 residues. CDR3 nucleotides: TGTGCCAGCAGTTCCCTTGGACTAGGGTTAGCCAAAAACATTCAGTACTTC. It specifies CASSSLGLGLAKNIQYF.

This clonotype was detected only a few times. J is TRBJ2-6 and V is TRBV2; D is perhaps TRBD1 or TRBD2 (5 bases each). Trimming removed 10 bases from V and 4 bases from J, with 17 bases in between. The CDR3 loop spans 15 amino acids. The germline CDR1 and CDR2 sequences are SNHLY and FYNNEI. The CDR3 DNA is TGTGCCACCTTCGAGAGGGGTACAGGGGCCAACGTCCTGACTTTC. Its protein product is CATFERGTGANVLTF.

CDR3 sequence: CSPWGLDQPQHF. CDR3 nucleotide sequence: TGCAGCCCCTGGGGGCTGGATCAGCCCCAGCATTTT. The rearrangement joins TRBV29-1 to TRBJ1-5, with D perhaps TRBD1 (6 bases). With 8 bases removed from V and 5 bases from J, the gap between germline ends came to 13 bases. The V gene's germline CDR1 is SQVTM and CDR2 ANQGSEA. The CDR3 extends over 12 amino acids.

The rearrangement joins TRBV20-1 to TRBJ2-3, with D tentatively TRBD1 or TRBD2 (6 bases each). In germline, CDR1 is DFQATT, CDR2 SNEGSKA (reference sequence). V was shortened by 6 bases and J by 2 bases, with 24 bases between the two germline ends. The length of the CDR3 is 17 residues. CDR3 loop: CSAQRRGDKLTTDTQYF. The CDR3 DNA reads TGCAGTGCCCAAAGAAGGGGGGACAAACTTACCACAGATACGCAGTATTTT.

This clonotype has at least ten counts. This chain joins TRBV11-1 and TRBJ2-5, with 8 bases fitting TRBD2. The V gene end was trimmed by 4 bases and the J gene end by 2 bases; junction bases not matched to a gene: 27. The CDR3 covers 22 residues. Germline V lookup: CDR1 SGHAT, CDR2 FQDESV (reference sequence). The CDR3 loop is CASSSPWPHLGGSGGRQETQYF. CDR3 bases: TGTGCCAGCAGCTCGCCCTGGCCCCACCTTGGGGGGAGCGGGGGCCGACAAGAGACCCAGTACTTC.

The gene calls are TRBV6-5 and TRBJ2-3; 8 nucleotides align to TRBD2. The V gene end was trimmed by 0 bases and the J gene end by 4 bases; junction bases not matched to a gene: 15. The CDR3 totals 19 residues. CDR1 is MNHEY, CDR2 SVGAGI, per germline. CDR3 in amino acids: CASSYSRWRAAGGPDTQYF. The CDR3 region has the DNA TGTGCCAGCAGTTACTCCCGATGGAGGGCGGCGGGGGGCCCAGATACGCAGTATTTT.

This clonotype has only a few counts. This chain joins TRBV6-1 and TRBJ1-2, with D possibly TRBD1 on 5 matching bases. The ends were cut back, 8 bases at V and 1 base at J, with 11 bases in the middle. CDR3 length: 13 amino acids. CDR1 and CDR2 from the germline V gene are MNHNS and SASEGT. CDR3 sequence reads: CASVRDLNYGYTF. The CDR3 DNA sequence: TGTGCCAGCGTACGGGACCTTAACTATGGCTACACCTTC.

This clonotype showed up just a few times. The rearrangement links TRBV18 to TRBJ1-6; D not resolved. This CDR3 spans 12 amino acids. Trimming took off 3 bases at V and 9 bases at J, with 6 bases between the two ends. From germline, CDR1 is KGHSH and CDR2 LQKENI. CDR3 sequence reads: CASSPGGSPLHF. The CDR3 region has the DNA TGTGCCAGCTCACCCGGAGGTTCACCCCTCCACTTT.

This clonotype turned up a few times. This sequence joins TRBV7-2 and TRBJ1-1, with TRBD1 matching over 8 bases. CDR3 size: 15 residues. Germline CDR1 reads SGHTA; CDR2 reads FQGNSA. V dropped 1 base and J dropped 7; count of bases not matched to a gene: 8. Written as DNA, the CDR3 is TGTGCCAGCAGCTTAGGGGGACAGGCCCTAGATGAAGCTTTCTTT. Protein product: CASSLGGQALDEAFF.

Only a few counts were recorded for this clonotype. The J gene is TRBJ2-6, the V gene TRBV5-1; D may be TRBD1 (7 bases). Trimming removed 0 bases from V and 1 base from J, with 23 bases in between. The CDR3 is 21 residues long. CDR1 and CDR2 from the germline V gene are SGHRS and YFSETQ. Here the CDR3 DNA reads TGCGCCAGCAGCTTGGTGTTTTTTTCGTACAGGGGACTTTCTGGGGCCAACGTCCTGACTTTC. Translated, it gives CASSLVFFSYRGLSGANVLTF.